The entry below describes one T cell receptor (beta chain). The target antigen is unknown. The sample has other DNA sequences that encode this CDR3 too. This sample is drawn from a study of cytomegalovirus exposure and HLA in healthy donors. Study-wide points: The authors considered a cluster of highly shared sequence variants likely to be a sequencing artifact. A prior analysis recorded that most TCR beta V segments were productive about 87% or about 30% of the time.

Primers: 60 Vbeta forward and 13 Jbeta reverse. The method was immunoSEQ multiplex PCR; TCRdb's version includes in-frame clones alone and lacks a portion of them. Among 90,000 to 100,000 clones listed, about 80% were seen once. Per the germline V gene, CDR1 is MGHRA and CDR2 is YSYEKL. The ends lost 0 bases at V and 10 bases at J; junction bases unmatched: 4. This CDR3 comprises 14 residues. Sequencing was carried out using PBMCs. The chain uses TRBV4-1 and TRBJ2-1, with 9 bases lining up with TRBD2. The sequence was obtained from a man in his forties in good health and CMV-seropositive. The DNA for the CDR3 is TGCGCCAGCAGCCAAGATCTCAGCGGGAGGGAGCAGTTCTTC. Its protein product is CASSQDLSGREQFF.